These T cell receptor beta chains were read from a single sample in a study of control samples from healthy donors and cancer patients. The assay was immunoSEQ multiplex PCR, and TCRdb's table has in-frame clones only and misses some. The table has about 120,000 clones, about 93% seen once; the top ten hold about 1.7%. What was sequenced was PBMCs. These receptors were obtained from a man aged 45-65 years with head and neck cancer. Both conserved end residues are part of each CDR3.

v_gene,CDR3aa
TRBV6-5,CASSYGTGRQYF
TRBV28,CASSLTDSSGNTIYF
TRBV5-6,CASSLLSGGKGGELFF
TRBV3-1/TRBV3-2,CASGGGDTDTQYF
TRBV9,CASASGGFSTDTQYF
TRBV5-4,CASSGGSGANVLTF
TRBV2,CASSVGYGYTF
TRBV6-2/TRBV6-3,CASSFRFGNQPQHF
TRBV7-9,CASSTPLIGTGENFF
TRBV27,CASKNYGLDNEKLFF
TRBV9,CASSDGASSTDTQYF
TRBV7-8,CASSLGGFDYGYTF
TRBV18,CASSLSSTYEQYF
TRBV12-3/TRBV12-4,CASSLWAETQYF
TRBV27,CASSLFRESGGYTF
TRBV9,CASSPDRPGTGELFF
TRBV11-1,CASSPGWGGHTDTQYF
TRBV3-1/TRBV3-2,CASSSSLDGDNEQFF
TRBV7-2,CAVSSSGSKQETQYF
TRBV6-5,CASSPTTWDEQFF
TRBV30,CAWSHPWGAQPQHF
TRBV6-6,CASSYSTPANTEAFF
TRBV7-9,CASSPKGGRETQYF
TRBV5-1,CASSSGAGGYYGYTF
TRBV5-6,CASSPDTGASSYEQYF
TRBV24-1,CATSETSGTYGQYF
TRBV3-1/TRBV3-2,CASSQGDGTVHF
TRBV24-1,CATSSGGVGTDTQYF
TRBV7-9,CASSFSGNTEAFF
TRBV7-2,CASRARQFSPLHF
TRBV25-1,CASREGGTDTQYF
TRBV30,CAWSVPGLALNEQYF
TRBV7-9,CASSPADGYEQYF
TRBV7-2,CASSMGGDQPQHF
TRBV30,CAWSNGNTIYF
TRBV30,CAWRRGGGEKLFF
TRBV7-9,CASSSQSFGAPYEKLFF
TRBV18,CASSPGTDTQYF
TRBV7-2,CASSFSRALNYGYTF
TRBV30,CAWSEGLHNQPQHF